This TCR beta chain was sequenced in a study of blood T cell repertoires in COVID-19. This clone appeared a single time. The germline CDR1 and CDR2 sequences are LNHNV and YYDKDF (reference sequence). The CDR3 loop spans 12 amino acids. Unmatched junction bases numbered 0, after V lost 2 bases and J lost 6 bases. Clones were sequenced by immunoSEQ multiplex PCR, and TCRdb holds only the in-frame ones, with some missing. The profile shows around 290,000 clones, 89% of them singletons. The receptor comes from a woman in her 40s who had recovered from COVID-19. The J gene is TRBJ1-1, the V gene TRBV15, with 7 bases aligning to TRBD1. Sequencing used PBMCs or T cells enriched from blood (not recorded which). The CDR3 DNA follows: TGTGCCACCAGCAGACAGGGGGCTGAAGCTTTCTTT. It yields the protein CATSRQGAEAFF.